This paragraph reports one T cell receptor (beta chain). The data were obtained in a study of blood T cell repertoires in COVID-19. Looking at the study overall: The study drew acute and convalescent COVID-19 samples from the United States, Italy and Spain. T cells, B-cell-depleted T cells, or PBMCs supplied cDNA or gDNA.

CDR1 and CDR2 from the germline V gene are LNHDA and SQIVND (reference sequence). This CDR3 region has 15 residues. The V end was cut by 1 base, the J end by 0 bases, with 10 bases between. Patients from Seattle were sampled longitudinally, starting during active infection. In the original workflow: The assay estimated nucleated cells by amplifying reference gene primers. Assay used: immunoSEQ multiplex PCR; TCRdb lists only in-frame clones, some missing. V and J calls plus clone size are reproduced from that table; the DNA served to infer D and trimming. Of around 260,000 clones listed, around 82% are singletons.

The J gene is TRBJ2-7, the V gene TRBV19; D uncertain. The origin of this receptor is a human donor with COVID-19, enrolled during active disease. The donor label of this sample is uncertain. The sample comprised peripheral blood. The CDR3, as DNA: TGTGCCAGTAGTATAGTGCCAGGCCTCTCCTACGAGCAGTACTTC. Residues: CASSIVPGLSYEQYF. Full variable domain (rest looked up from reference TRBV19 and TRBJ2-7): DGGITQSPKYLFRKEGQNVTLSCEQNLNHDAMYWYRQDPGQGLRLIYYSQIVNDFQKGDIAEGYSVSREKKESFPLTVTSAQKNPTAFYLCASSIVPGLSYEQYFGPGTRLTVT.